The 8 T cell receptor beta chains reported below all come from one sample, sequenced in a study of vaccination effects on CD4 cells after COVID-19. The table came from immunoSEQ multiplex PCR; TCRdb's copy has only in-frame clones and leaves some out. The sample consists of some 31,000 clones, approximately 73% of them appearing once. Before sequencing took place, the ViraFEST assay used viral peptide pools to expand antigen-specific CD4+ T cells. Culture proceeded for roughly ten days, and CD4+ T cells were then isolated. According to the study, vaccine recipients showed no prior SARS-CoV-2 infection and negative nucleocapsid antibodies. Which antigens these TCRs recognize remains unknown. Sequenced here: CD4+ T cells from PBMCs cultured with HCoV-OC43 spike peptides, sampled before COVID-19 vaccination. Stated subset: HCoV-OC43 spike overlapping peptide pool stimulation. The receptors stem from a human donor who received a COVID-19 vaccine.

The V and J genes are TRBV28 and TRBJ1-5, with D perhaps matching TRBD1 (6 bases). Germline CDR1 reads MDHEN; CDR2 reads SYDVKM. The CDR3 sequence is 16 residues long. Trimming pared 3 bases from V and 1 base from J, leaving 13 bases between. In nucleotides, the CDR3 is TGTGCCAGCAGTTTTCCGGGACACCAGAGCAATCAGCCCCAGCATTTT. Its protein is CASSFPGHQSNQPQHF.

The CDR3 bases are TGTGCCAGCAGCCACAGGGGGGGCTATGGCTACACCTTC. It translates to CASSHRGGYGYTF. This sequence joins TRBV5-6 and TRBJ1-2, with 8 bases identical to TRBD1. The CDR3 length is 13 residues. Germline loops: CDR1 SGHDT, CDR2 YYEEEE. Unmatched junction bases numbered 3, after V lost 4 bases and J lost 4 bases.

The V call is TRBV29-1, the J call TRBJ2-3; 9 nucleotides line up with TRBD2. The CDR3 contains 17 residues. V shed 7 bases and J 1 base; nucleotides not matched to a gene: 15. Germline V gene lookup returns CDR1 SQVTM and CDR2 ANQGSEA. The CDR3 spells CSALTSGWASGTDTQYF. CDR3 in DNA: TGCAGCGCCCTGACTAGCGGATGGGCGTCGGGCACAGATACGCAGTATTTT.

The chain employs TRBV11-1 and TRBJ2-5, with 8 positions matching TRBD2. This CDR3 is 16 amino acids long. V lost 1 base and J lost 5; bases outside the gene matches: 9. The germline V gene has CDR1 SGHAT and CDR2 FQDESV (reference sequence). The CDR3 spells CASSLERAGVWETQYF. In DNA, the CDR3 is TGTGCCAGCAGCTTAGAGAGAGCGGGGGTATGGGAGACCCAGTACTTC. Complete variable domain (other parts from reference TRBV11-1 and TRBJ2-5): EAEVAQSPRYKITEKSQAVAFWCDPISGHATLYWYRQILGQGPELLVQFQDESVVDDSQLPKDRFSAERLKGVDSTLKIQPAELGDSAMYLCASSLERAGVWETQYFGPGTRLLVL.

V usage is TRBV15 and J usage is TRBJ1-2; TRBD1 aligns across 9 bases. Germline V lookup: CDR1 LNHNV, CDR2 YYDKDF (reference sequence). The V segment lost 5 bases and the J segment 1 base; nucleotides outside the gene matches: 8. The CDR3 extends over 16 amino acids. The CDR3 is CATSHPYRGHNYGYTF. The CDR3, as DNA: TGTGCCACCAGCCACCCCTACAGGGGGCATAACTATGGCTACACCTTC.

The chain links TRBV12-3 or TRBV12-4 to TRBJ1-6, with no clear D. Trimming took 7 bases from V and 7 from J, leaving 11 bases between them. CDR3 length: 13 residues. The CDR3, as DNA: TGTGCCAGCAAGTTGACCTTAAATTCACCCCTCCACTTT. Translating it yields CASKLTLNSPLHF.

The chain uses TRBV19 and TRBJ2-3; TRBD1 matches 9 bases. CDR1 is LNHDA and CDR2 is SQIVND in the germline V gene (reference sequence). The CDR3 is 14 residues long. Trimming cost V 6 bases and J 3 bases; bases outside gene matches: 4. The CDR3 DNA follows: TGTGCCAGTAGGGACAGGGGAGGTACAGATACGCAGTATTTT. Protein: CASRDRGGTDTQYF. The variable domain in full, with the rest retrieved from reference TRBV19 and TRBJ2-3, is DGGITQSPKYLFRKEGQNVTLSCEQNLNHDAMYWYRQDPGQGLRLIYYSQIVNDFQKGDIAEGYSVSREKKESFPLTVTSAQKNPTAFYLCASRDRGGTDTQYFGPGTRLTVL.

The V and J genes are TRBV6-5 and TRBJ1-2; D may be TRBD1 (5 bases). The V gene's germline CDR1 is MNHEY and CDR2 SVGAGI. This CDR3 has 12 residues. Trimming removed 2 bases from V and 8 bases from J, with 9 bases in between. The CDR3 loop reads CASSYAGWGYTF. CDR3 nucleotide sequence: TGTGCCAGCAGTTACGCAGGGTGGGGCTACACCTTC.